Included here is one TCR beta chain sequence, with context. Its target is unknown. Tregs were sorted as CD4+CD25+CD127-/low cells. Study-wide points: Tumor-infiltrating Treg TCR alpha and beta sequences overlapped most with tumor naive CD4+ T cells, then blood naive.

Semi-nested PCR with Nested Universal Primer A followed constant-region reverse priming of full-length variable regions. TCRdb reanalysed the 5' RACE reads using MiXCR and keeps one entry per CDR3 protein. The table shows approximately 4,900 distinct CDR3 sequences, with under 85% occurring only once. The CDR3 extends over 14 amino acids. Looked up from germline, CDR1 is MGHRA and CDR2 is YSYEKL. The V gene lost 0 bases and the J gene lost 6 bases, with 9 bases spanning the gap. Sequencing was performed on Tregs sorted from blood. V is TRBV4-1 and J is TRBJ1-5; TRBD1 might be the D (6 bases). The clonotype was recovered from a female donor with breast cancer. This CDR3 is CASSQDQGSQPQHF. The CDR3 nucleotides are TGCGCCAGCAGCCAAGACCAGGGGAGTCAGCCCCAGCATTTT.